Listed below are T cell receptor beta chains from one sample, sequenced in a study of blood T cell repertoires in COVID-19. Sequencing used immunoSEQ multiplex PCR; TCRdb keeps in-frame clones, though not all of them. Here the sample spans some 20,000 clones, about 90% being singletons. Sequenced input: peripheral blood. Receptor source: a human donor in a cohort sampled during active COVID-19. Each CDR3 is given with its conserved first and last residue. Each record gives: V gene, D gene, J gene, clone size, CDR3 protein, CDR3 DNA. A D gene is named only where the DNA matches it firmly. Rows give clone size only sometimes, using once, few, many, or a class for an expanded clone.

V: TRBV20-1; D: NA; J: TRBJ1-1; size: once; CDR3: CRNDRDTEAFF; DNA: TGCAGAAACGACAGAGACACTGAAGCTTTCTTT
V: TRBV3-1/TRBV3-2; D: NA; J: TRBJ2-3; size: once; CDR3: CASSQDLDTQYF; DNA: TGTGCCAGCAGCCAAGATCTAGATACGCAGTATTTT
V: TRBV7-8; D: NA; J: TRBJ2-7; size: NA; CDR3: CASSPSGTIYEQYF; DNA: TGTGCCAGCAGCCCATCCGGGACAATCTACGAGCAGTACTTC
V: TRBV18; D: NA; J: TRBJ1-1; size: NA; CDR3: CASGQTLNTEAFF; DNA: TGTGCCAGCGGACAGACCCTGAACACTGAAGCTTTCTTT
V: TRBV4-2; D: TRBD2; J: TRBJ2-3; size: NA; CDR3: CASSQPTSSGGDTQYF; DNA: TGTGCCAGCAGCCAACCGACTAGTTCGGGGGGAGATACGCAGTATTTT
V: TRBV12-3/TRBV12-4; D: TRBD1; J: TRBJ1-1; size: NA; CDR3: CASSRQGMTEAFF; DNA: TGTGCCAGCAGTAGACAGGGAATGACTGAAGCTTTCTTT
V: TRBV5-1; D: NA; J: TRBJ1-1; size: NA; CDR3: CASSPQGRTEAFF; DNA: TGCGCCAGCAGCCCTCAGGGGAGAACTGAAGCTTTCTTT
V: TRBV11-2; D: NA; J: TRBJ1-1; size: NA; CDR3: CASSQDRIRNTEAFF; DNA: TGTGCCAGCAGCCAAGACAGGATCAGGAACACTGAAGCTTTCTTT
V: TRBV25-1; D: NA; J: TRBJ1-1; size: NA; CDR3: CASSEFRGGDTEAFF; DNA: TGTGCCAGCAGTGAATTTAGGGGCGGTGACACTGAAGCTTTCTTT
V: TRBV4-1; D: NA; J: TRBJ1-5; size: NA; CDR3: CASSQLGGGSNQPQHF; DNA: TGCGCCAGCAGCCAGCTCGGGGGGGGGAGCAATCAGCCCCAGCATTTT